This T cell receptor (beta chain) was sequenced for a study of blood T cell repertoires in COVID-19. At the level of the study: The study drew acute and convalescent COVID-19 samples from the United States, Italy and Spain. From T cells, B-cell-depleted T cells, or PBMCs came the material, which was cDNA or gDNA.

Sequencing was performed with immunoSEQ multiplex PCR; in TCRdb, only in-frame clones are kept and a portion is missing. The sample includes 250,000 or so clones, 70% to 90% seen only once; the top ten take roughly 3%. The trim removed 0 bases at V and 4 bases at J, leaving 2 bases unmatched. CDR1 and CDR2 (germline): PRHDT, FYEKMQ (reference sequence). The length of the CDR3 is 15 residues. The specimen was peripheral blood. This TCR was recovered from a man between 18 and 35 years old with active or convalescent COVID-19. The chain employs TRBV13 and TRBJ2-1, with 8 bases that match TRBD2. The CDR3 DNA follows: TGTGCCAGCAGCTTAGGACTAGCGGAGTACAATGAGCAGTTCTTC. Protein: CASSLGLAEYNEQFF.